Listed below are T cell receptor beta chains from one sample, sequenced in a study of OX40 agonist ivuxolimab in advanced cancers. Here immunoSEQ multiplex PCR was the method, and the copy in TCRdb shows in-frame clones only, minus some. Of 90,000 to 100,000 clones detected, around nine tenths appear once; the ten largest clones hold 0.8% to 1%. Sequenced here: CD4+ or CD8+ T cells sorted from blood, sampled in a trial of the OX40 agonist ivuxolimab. The source of these receptors is an adult with an advanced solid tumor such as melanoma, head and neck, liver or kidney cancer. Both conserved end residues are part of each CDR3. D genes are given only for firm matches. Expanded clones get a size class; other rows say once, few or many, or leave the size out.

clone_size	v_call	j_call	d_call	cdr3_aa	cdr3_nt
NA	TRBV27	TRBJ2-2	NA	CATRSTGLATGELFF	TGTGCCACCCGGTCGACGGGTTTAGCGACCGGGGAGCTGTTTTTT
NA	TRBV27	TRBJ2-1	TRBD2	CASSLKASGIGEQFF	TGTGCCAGCAGTTTAAAGGCTAGCGGGATCGGTGAGCAGTTCTTC
once	TRBV20-1	TRBJ2-1	NA	CSYGGYNEQFF	TGCAGTTATGGCGGTTACAATGAGCAGTTCTTC
NA	TRBV10-3	TRBJ2-2	TRBD1	CAISEPDRTGELFF	TGTGCCATCAGTGAGCCGGACAGGACCGGGGAGCTGTTTTTT
NA	TRBV5-1	TRBJ2-7	TRBD2	CASSPRTSGGYEQYF	TGCGCCAGCAGCCCCCGGACTAGCGGGGGTTACGAGCAGTACTTC
NA	TRBV5-1	TRBJ2-1	NA	CASSLVGGGGVFNEQFF	TGCGCCAGCAGCTTGGTTGGTGGGGGCGGGGTTTTCAATGAGCAGTTCTTC
few	TRBV7-2	TRBJ2-1	TRBD2	CASSFWTSGSGAEQFF	TGTGCCAGCAGCTTCTGGACTAGCGGGAGTGGTGCTGAGCAGTTCTTC
NA	TRBV28	TRBJ1-3	NA	CASSSPRTAESGNTIYF	TGTGCCAGCAGTTCCCCCCGAACCGCGGAATCTGGAAACACCATATATTTT
NA	TRBV5-5	TRBJ1-2	NA	CASSRTASANYGYTF	TGTGCCAGCAGCCGGACAGCTTCAGCTAACTATGGCTACACCTTC
NA	TRBV25-1	TRBJ2-1	TRBD1	CASQGQYNEQFF	TGTGCCAGCCAGGGACAGTACAATGAGCAGTTCTTC
NA	TRBV28	TRBJ1-4	NA	CASTDTTNEKLFF	TGTGCCAGCACCGACACAACTAATGAAAAACTGTTTTTT
NA	TRBV7-2	TRBJ2-1	TRBD2	CASSLVAAGGEQFF	TGTGCCAGCAGCTTAGTGGCGGCGGGGGGCGAGCAGTTCTTC
NA	TRBV5-4	TRBJ1-5	TRBD1	CASSLAGQGDQPQHF	TGTGCCAGCAGCTTGGCCGGACAGGGGGATCAGCCCCAGCATTTT
NA	TRBV30	TRBJ2-2	NA	CAWHGGLDTGELFF	TGTGCCTGGCATGGGGGACTTGACACCGGGGAGCTGTTTTTT
NA	TRBV7-3	TRBJ1-2	TRBD1	CASSHTGGSVPPGGYTF	TGTGCCAGCAGCCATACAGGGGGCTCTGTACCCCCAGGGGGCTACACCTTC
NA	TRBV18	TRBJ2-2	NA	CASSERQIEEGTGELFF	TGTGCCAGCTCCGAACGGCAAATTGAGGAAGGCACCGGGGAGCTGTTTTTT
NA	TRBV7-2	TRBJ1-3	NA	CASSLGPGAGNTIYF	TGTGCCAGCAGCTTAGGTCCGGGCGCTGGAAACACCATATATTTT
NA	TRBV10-2	TRBJ1-1	TRBD1	CASSTGDTEAFF	TGCGCCAGCTCTACAGGGGACACTGAAGCTTTCTTT
NA	TRBV19	TRBJ1-5	NA	CASIETSDILNQPQHF	TGTGCCAGTATAGAAACCTCGGACATTTTGAATCAGCCCCAGCATTTT
NA	TRBV20-1	TRBJ2-5	NA	CSAGPETQYF	TGCAGTGCTGGACCAGAGACCCAGTACTTC
NA	TRBV4-1	TRBJ2-1	NA	CATPVGREGPPYNEQFF	TGCGCCACCCCCGTGGGGCGGGAAGGCCCCCCCTACAATGAGCAGTTCTTC
NA	TRBV7-2	TRBJ1-2	TRBD1	CASSLPKTGVGYGYTF	TGTGCCAGCAGCTTACCAAAGACAGGGGTAGGCTATGGCTACACCTTC
once	TRBV29-1	TRBJ1-2	NA	CSARGSGGPNYGYTF	TGCAGCGCTCGAGGTAGTGGAGGGCCTAACTATGGCTACACCTTC
NA	TRBV19	TRBJ1-5	NA	CASSTQGGQPQHF	TGTGCCAGTAGTACTCAGGGTGGTCAGCCCCAGCATTTT
NA	TRBV6-4	TRBJ2-1	NA	CASSDSHGALDEQFF	TGTGCCAGCAGTGACTCACACGGAGCGTTAGATGAGCAGTTCTTC
once	TRBV7-7	TRBJ2-1	TRBD2	CASARERYNEQFF	TGTGCTAGCGCGCGGGAGAGGTACAATGAGCAGTTCTTC
NA	TRBV18	TRBJ2-5	NA	CASSPDQAETQYF	TGTGCCAGCTCACCAGACCAAGCGGAGACCCAGTACTTC
NA	TRBV6-5	TRBJ1-2	TRBD1	CASSKSQGGLDGYTF	TGTGCCAGCAGTAAGTCACAGGGGGGACTGGATGGCTACACCTTC
NA	TRBV7-9	TRBJ2-2	TRBD2	CASSLLGGRKAGTGELFF	TGTGCCAGCAGCTTACTCGGCGGGAGAAAAGCCGGCACCGGGGAGCTGTTTTTT
NA	TRBV7-8	TRBJ1-5	NA	CASSSVYSYSNQPQHF	TGTGCCAGCAGCTCAGTTTACAGTTATAGCAATCAGCCCCAGCATTTT
NA	TRBV4-1	TRBJ1-4	NA	CASSRRTDRANEKLFF	TGCGCCAGCAGCCGCCGGACAGATCGGGCTAATGAAAAACTGTTTTTT
NA	TRBV29-1	TRBJ2-5	NA	CSVEASRGRETQYF	TGCAGCGTTGAAGCTTCTAGGGGGAGGGAGACCCAGTACTTC
NA	TRBV28	TRBJ1-2	TRBD1	CASSLVEDRVDGYTF	TGTGCCAGCAGTTTAGTTGAGGACAGGGTTGATGGCTACACCTTC
NA	TRBV7-2	TRBJ1-5	TRBD1	CASSPQGAVGQPQHF	TGTGCCAGCAGCCCCCAGGGGGCTGTCGGGCAGCCCCAGCATTTT
NA	TRBV7-8	TRBJ2-1	NA	CASSTGTEAYNEQFF	TGTGCCAGCAGCACCGGGACGGAGGCCTACAATGAGCAGTTCTTC
NA	TRBV7-2	TRBJ2-3	TRBD1	CASSLQGSADTQYF	TGTGCCAGCAGCCTACAGGGGTCGGCAGATACGCAGTATTTT
NA	TRBV19	TRBJ2-5	NA	CATRTGKTQYF	TGTGCCACCCGAACGGGGAAGACCCAGTACTTC
NA	TRBV9	TRBJ2-5	TRBD2	CASSVAGGLQETQYF	TGTGCCAGCAGCGTGGCGGGAGGTCTCCAAGAGACCCAGTACTTC
once	TRBV28	TRBJ1-6	TRBD1	CASGTGQGMGSPLHF	TGTGCCAGCGGAACCGGACAGGGGATGGGATCACCCCTCCACTTT
NA	TRBV9	TRBJ2-2	NA	CASSVESGFTGELFF	TGTGCCAGCAGCGTAGAATCTGGGTTCACCGGGGAGCTGTTTTTT
NA	TRBV7-9	TRBJ2-3	NA	CASSLGQGNTQYF	TGTGCCAGCAGCTTAGGGCAGGGTAATACGCAGTATTTT
NA	TRBV18	TRBJ2-1	NA	CASSPSSEQFF	TGTGCCAGCTCCCCGTCTAGTGAGCAGTTCTTC
once	TRBV4-2	TRBJ2-1	TRBD2	CASSQQAPLAGANDEQFF	TGTGCCAGCAGCCAACAGGCTCCCCTAGCGGGAGCGAACGATGAGCAGTTCTTC
once	TRBV5-6	TRBJ2-5	NA	CASRRVRGTTQETQYF	TGTGCCAGCAGAAGGGTCAGGGGTACTACCCAAGAGACCCAGTACTTC
NA	TRBV7-3	TRBJ2-2	NA	CASSVGYTGELFF	TGTGCCAGCAGCGTAGGATATACCGGGGAGCTGTTTTTT
NA	TRBV21-1	TRBJ1-2	NA	CASTKVQGNGYTF	TGTGCCAGCACCAAAGTTCAAGGTAATGGCTACACCTTC
NA	TRBV7-3	TRBJ2-1	TRBD2	CASSLSRGRDYNEQFF	TGTGCCAGCAGCTTAAGCCGCGGGAGGGACTACAATGAGCAGTTCTTC
NA	TRBV5-1	TRBJ1-1	NA	CASSLGLRGTEAFF	TGCGCCAGCAGCTTGGGTCTACGAGGGACTGAAGCTTTCTTT